The rows below give T cell receptor beta chains drawn from one sample of a study of shared clonotypes between healthy human individuals. Libraries were prepared by immunoSEQ multiplex PCR; TCRdb keeps only in-frame clonotypes and omits some of them. The table records under 1,900,000 clones, 98% to 99% of them present only once. The sequencing input was naive CD4+ T cells sorted from blood. These receptors originate from a young man in good health. CDR3s include the opening cysteine and the closing phenylalanine or tryptophan. The D gene is left open where the match is weak. Some rows have no size entry. The others give once, few or many, or a class for an expanded clone.

D | size | J | V | length | CDR3 | DNA
TRBD2 | . | TRBJ2-7 | TRBV9 | 17 | CASSVGSGLTFSYEQYF | TGTGCCAGCAGCGTAGGTAGCGGGCTGACGTTCTCCTACGAGCAGTACTTC
. | . | TRBJ2-1 | TRBV15 | 20 | CATRAPVRGMTSSSYNEQFF | TGTGCCACCAGAGCCCCCGTGAGGGGGATGACCTCGAGCTCCTACAATGAGCAGTTCTTC
. | . | TRBJ2-3 | TRBV7-6 | 12 | CASSLGPDTQYF | TGTGCCAGCAGCTTGGGACCAGATACGCAGTATTTT
TRBD1 | . | TRBJ2-7 | TRBV18 | 13 | CASSLGQGYEQYF | TGTGCCAGCTCACTTGGACAGGGCTACGAGCAGTACTTC
TRBD2 | . | TRBJ2-1 | TRBV18 | 14 | CASGSGRGGNEQFF | TGTGCCAGCGGAAGCGGGAGGGGAGGCAATGAGCAGTTCTTC
. | once | TRBJ2-1 | TRBV6-4 | 15 | CASRANSGSYNEQFF | TGTGCCAGCAGAGCTAATAGCGGCTCCTACAATGAGCAGTTCTTC
TRBD2 | . | TRBJ2-1 | TRBV6-5 | 14 | CASSPRTSANEQFF | TGTGCCAGCAGTCCCCGGACTAGCGCCAATGAGCAGTTCTTC
. | . | TRBJ1-5 | TRBV20-1 | 11 | CSARSGQPQHF | TGCAGTGCTAGGTCCGGGCAGCCCCAGCATTTT
TRBD2 | . | TRBJ2-7 | TRBV7-2 | 14 | CASSSGLAGGEQYF | TGTGCCAGCAGCTCGGGACTAGCGGGAGGGGAGCAGTACTTC
TRBD2 | . | TRBJ2-3 | TRBV5-4 | 16 | CASSLGSGSGTDTQYF | TGTGCCAGCAGCCTGGGGAGCGGGAGCGGGACAGATACGCAGTATTTT
TRBD2 | . | TRBJ2-1 | TRBV27 | 16 | CASSPRLAGGYNEQFF | TGTGCCAGCAGTCCTCGACTAGCGGGAGGCTACAATGAGCAGTTCTTC
. | . | TRBJ2-4 | TRBV19 | 15 | CASSGSVLAKNIQYF | TGTGCCAGTAGTGGGAGTGTCCTAGCCAAAAACATTCAGTACTTC
. | . | TRBJ2-6 | TRBV6-6 | 15 | CASSYIFSGANVLTF | TGTGCCAGCAGTTACATTTTCTCTGGGGCCAACGTCCTGACTTTC
. | . | TRBJ1-2 | TRBV5-6 | 13 | CASSSRGTNGYTF | TGTGCCAGCAGCTCACGGGGGACAAATGGCTACACCTTC
. | . | TRBJ2-1 | TRBV7-2 | 14 | CASSVDIFYNEQFF | TGTGCCAGCAGTGTGGACATTTTCTACAATGAGCAGTTCTTC
. | . | TRBJ1-1 | TRBV28 | 15 | CASSSAGVGNTEAFF | TGTGCCAGCAGTTCCGCCGGGGTAGGGAACACTGAAGCTTTCTTT
. | . | TRBJ2-1 | TRBV5-4 | 15 | CASGSKKSPYNEQFF | TGTGCCAGCGGTTCCAAGAAGAGCCCCTACAATGAGCAGTTCTTC
. | . | TRBJ2-2 | TRBV19 | 15 | CASSPGGQNTGELFF | TGTGCCAGTAGTCCCGGGGGGCAGAACACCGGGGAGCTGTTTTTT
. | . | TRBJ2-7 | TRBV27 | 16 | CASSLLSVAAGYEQYF | TGTGCCAGCAGTTTACTAAGCGTAGCGGCGGGCTACGAGCAGTACTTC
. | . | TRBJ1-4 | TRBV11-2 | 14 | CASSLGGYGEKLFF | TGTGCCAGCAGCTTAGGGGGGTACGGCGAAAAACTGTTTTTT
. | . | TRBJ2-5 | TRBV15 | 12 | CATSSRQETQYF | TGTGCCACCAGCAGCCGCCAAGAGACCCAGTACTTC
. | . | TRBJ2-3 | TRBV19 | 17 | CASSIEVSGRTGDTQYF | TGTGCCAGTAGTATAGAAGTAAGCGGGCGGACGGGAGATACGCAGTATTTT
. | . | TRBJ1-5 | TRBV5-4 | 16 | CASSSGGPGVNQPQHF | TGTGCCAGCAGCTCTGGGGGACCAGGAGTCAATCAGCCCCAGCATTTT
TRBD2 | once | TRBJ2-2 | TRBV6-5 | 15 | CASSPSGTWTGELFF | TGTGCCAGCAGCCCTAGCGGGACTTGGACCGGGGAGCTGTTTTTT
. | . | TRBJ1-3 | TRBV18 | 15 | CASLPAAYSGNTIYF | TGTGCCAGCTTACCGGCCGCATACTCTGGAAACACCATATATTTT
. | . | TRBJ2-7 | TRBV30 | 14 | CAWRRQMGAYEQYF | TGTGCCTGGAGGCGACAGATGGGGGCCTACGAGCAGTACTTC
. | . | TRBJ1-1 | TRBV5-5 | 15 | CASSLIDRRSSEAFF | TGTGCCAGCAGCCTCATCGACAGGAGAAGTTCTGAAGCTTTCTTT
. | . | TRBJ2-5 | TRBV29-1 | 13 | CSVDNRDFTPQYF | TGCAGCGTTGATAATAGGGATTTTACGCCCCAGTACTTC